This T cell receptor beta chain was identified in a study of T cell responses to AZD1222 COVID-19 vaccine. Produced via immunoSEQ multiplex PCR; TCRdb's table is partial and in-frame only. This sample has around 190,000 clones, with 90% to 95% found just once. This CDR3 contains 15 residues. Germline values: CDR1 LGHNA, CDR2 YSLEER. V lost 1 base, J lost 2 bases, and 11 bases lay in between. The J gene is TRBJ1-1, the V gene TRBV4-3; D possibly corresponds to TRBD1 (6 bases). The source was peripheral blood, collected 28 days after the second AZD1222 dose. The TCR comes from an adult who received the AZD1222 COVID-19 vaccine. The CDR3 is CASSQVPGVNTEAFF. CDR3 nucleotide sequence: TGCGCCAGCAGCCAAGTTCCAGGGGTCAACACTGAAGCTTTCTTT.